This entry concerns a single TCR beta chain. Its antigen is currently unknown. Treatment in this sample: roughly 19 received Ad26.COV2.S at low or high dose, single or two shots; 5 received placebo; per-sample allocation not given. Sample collection was performed on day 63 after the first vaccine or placebo injection. The entry originates in a study of Ad26.COV2.S vaccination and SARS-CoV-2 variants. Whole-study context: It was the COV1001 Ad26.COV2.S trial arm that included the donor.

Notes on the study in general: Vaccine recipients showed a spike-specific TCR breadth that was higher than in placebo recipients.

TCRdb's copy holds only in-frame clones and misses some; the assay was immunoSEQ multiplex PCR. The data hold some 480,000 clones, with roughly nine tenths observed a single time. The specimen comprised peripheral blood, sampled in a trial of Ad26.COV2.S vaccine versus placebo. The TCR originated in a person between 18 and 59 years old who received the Ad26.COV2.S COVID-19 vaccine or a placebo.

CDR3 in amino acids: CASSRGSYEQYF. DNA of the CDR3: TGTGCCAGCAGTAGGGGGAGTTACGAGCAGTACTTC. The rearrangement uses TRBV6-6 and TRBJ2-7, with D possibly being TRBD1 (6 bases). V was cut by 5 bases and J by 4 bases, with 9 bases left in between. This CDR3 is 12 amino acids long. CDR1 and CDR2 (germline): MNHNY, SVGAGI (reference sequence).